This TCR beta chain was documented in a study of long-term antiretroviral therapy in people with HIV. Findings and caveats of the study: Post-ART diversity increased but stayed below transplant donor controls.

V lost 0 bases and J lost 7; bases outside the gene matches: 11. The CDR3 runs 16 residues. Germline loops: CDR1 SGHNT, CDR2 YYREEE (reference sequence). Note on this clone: Its antigen is unknown.

At the survey level, the v3.0 immunoSEQ assay was run. Profiled with immunoSEQ multiplex PCR; TCRdb holds only in-frame clones, not every one. The sample consists of some 20,000 clones, more than 80% of them appearing once. Every participant with HIV received treatment in the United States. The receptor was isolated from a man aged 50-60 years with HIV. Here the sequenced sample was unsorted PBMCs, taken 4.2 years after starting antiretroviral therapy. The chain has TRBV5-4 and TRBJ1-2; 8 bases map to TRBD1. The CDR3 is CASSLALGQGGVGYTF. The CDR3 DNA sequence: TGTGCCAGCAGCTTGGCACTTGGACAGGGAGGCGTTGGCTACACCTTC.